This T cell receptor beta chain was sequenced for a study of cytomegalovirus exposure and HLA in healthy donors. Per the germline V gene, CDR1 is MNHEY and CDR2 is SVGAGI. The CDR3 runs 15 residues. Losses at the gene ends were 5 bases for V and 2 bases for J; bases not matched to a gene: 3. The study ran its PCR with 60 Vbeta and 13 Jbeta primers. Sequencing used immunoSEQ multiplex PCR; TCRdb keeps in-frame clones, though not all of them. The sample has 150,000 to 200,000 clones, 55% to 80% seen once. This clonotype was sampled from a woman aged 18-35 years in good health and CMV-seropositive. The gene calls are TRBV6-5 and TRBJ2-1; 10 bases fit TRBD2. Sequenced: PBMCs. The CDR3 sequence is CASSHGTSAYNEQFF. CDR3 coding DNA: TGTGCCAGCAGTCATGGGACTAGCGCCTACAATGAGCAGTTCTTC.